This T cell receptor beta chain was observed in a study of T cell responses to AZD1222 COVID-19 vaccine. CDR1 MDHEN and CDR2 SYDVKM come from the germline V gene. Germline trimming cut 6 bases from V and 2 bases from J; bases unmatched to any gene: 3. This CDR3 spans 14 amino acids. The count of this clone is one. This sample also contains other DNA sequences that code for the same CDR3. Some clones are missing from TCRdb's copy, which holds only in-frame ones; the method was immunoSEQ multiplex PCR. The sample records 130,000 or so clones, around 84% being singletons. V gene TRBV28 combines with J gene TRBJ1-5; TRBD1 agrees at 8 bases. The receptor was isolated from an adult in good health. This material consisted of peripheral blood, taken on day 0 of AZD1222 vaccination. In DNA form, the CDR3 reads TGTGCCAGCAGCCCGGGACAGGGCAATCAGCCCCAGCATTTT. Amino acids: CASSPGQGNQPQHF. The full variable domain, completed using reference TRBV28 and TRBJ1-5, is DVKVTQSSRYLVKRTGEKVFLECVQDMDHENMFWYRQDPGLGLRLIYFSYDVKMKEKGDIPEGYSVSREKKERFSLILESASTNQTSMYLCASSPGQGNQPQHFGDGTRLSIL.